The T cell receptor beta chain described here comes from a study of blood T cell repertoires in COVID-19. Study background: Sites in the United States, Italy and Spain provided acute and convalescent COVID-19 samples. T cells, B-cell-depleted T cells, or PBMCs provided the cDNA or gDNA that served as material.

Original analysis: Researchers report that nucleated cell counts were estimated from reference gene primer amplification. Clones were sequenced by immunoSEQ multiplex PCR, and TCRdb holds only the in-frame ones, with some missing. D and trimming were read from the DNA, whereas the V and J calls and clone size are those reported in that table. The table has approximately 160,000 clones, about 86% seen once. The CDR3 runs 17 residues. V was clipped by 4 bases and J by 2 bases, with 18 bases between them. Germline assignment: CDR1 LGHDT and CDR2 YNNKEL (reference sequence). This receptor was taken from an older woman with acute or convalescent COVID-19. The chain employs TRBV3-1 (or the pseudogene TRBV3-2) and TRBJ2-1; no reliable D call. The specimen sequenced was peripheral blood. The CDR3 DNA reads TGTGCCAGCAGCCGGGTCCCGCGGCGGTCGCCCTACAATGAGCAGTTCTTC. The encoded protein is CASSRVPRRSPYNEQFF.